What follows describes a single T cell receptor (beta chain). Method: immunoSEQ multiplex PCR; TCRdb's copy keeps in-frame clones and lacks some. Of 90,000 to 120,000 clones in the sample, approximately 85% are singletons; the top ten hold more than 2.5%. The data are from a study of cytomegalovirus exposure and HLA in healthy donors. V lost 6 bases and J lost 0, with 14 bases in between. The CDR3 totals 14 residues. CDR1 is GTSNPN and CDR2 is SVGIG in the germline V gene (reference sequence). This clonotype was sampled from a woman between 18 and 29 years old in good health and CMV-seronegative. The source material was PBMCs. The chain has TRBV30 and TRBJ1-2, with D uncertain. DNA for the CDR3: TGTGCCTGTCCGACAACCTGGTCTAACTATGGCTACACCTTC. Its protein product is CACPTTWSNYGYTF. The whole variable domain, filled in from reference TRBV30 and TRBJ1-2, reads SQTIHQWPATLVQPVGSPLSLECTVEGTSNPNLYWYRQAAGRGLQLLFYSVGIGQISSEVPQNLSASRPQDRQFILSSKKLLLSDSGFYLCACPTTWSNYGYTFGSGTRLTVV.